The source of this T cell receptor beta chain is a study of CD8 T cells in ankylosing spondylitis. Study results and caveats: Earlier authors reported some of these motif variants in reactive arthritis synovial fluid and blood. Disease-linked clones were found to be CD8+ and relatively rare in peripheral blood. Blood from ankylosing spondylitis patients appeared to carry a characteristic roughly 8-variant TCR beta motif. Significant enrichment of disease-linked clones was reported in matched ankylosing spondylitis synovial fluid.

Quantitative 5'-RACE with molecular barcodes was used to make the TCR beta libraries. TCRdb recomputed calls from the 5' RACE reads with MiXCR, one row per CDR3 protein. The sample comprises a few hundred thousand distinct CDR3 sequences, approximately 20% of which are singletons, and around 16% rests with the top ten. As to this clonotype: The antigen is not known.

The sample taken for sequencing was blood, either unsorted or a sorted T cell fraction (not recorded which). The receptor comes from a male donor with ankylosing spondylitis.

CDR3 residues: CASSLGPSGSPRETQYF. The CDR3 DNA reads as TGTGCCAGCAGCTTGGGTCCTAGCGGGAGCCCTCGCGAGACCCAGTACTTC. V gene TRBV5-5 combines with J gene TRBJ2-5, with 10 bases identical to TRBD2. V lost 0 bases, J lost 5 bases, and 10 bases stayed unmatched. Germline V lookup: CDR1 SGHKS, CDR2 YYEKEE (reference sequence). This CDR3 is built from 17 residues.